Included here is one T cell receptor beta chain sequence, with context. The antigen is unknown. CDR3 length: 13 amino acids. V dropped 6 bases and J dropped 2 bases, with 10 bases sitting between them. Germline CDR1 reads LNHDA; CDR2 reads SQIVND (reference sequence). The method was immunoSEQ multiplex PCR; TCRdb's version includes in-frame clones alone and lacks a portion of them. Here the sample spans 150,000 or so clones, about 86% being singletons. The data are from a study of cytomegalovirus exposure and HLA in healthy donors. Study overall: The 130 or so validation repertoires, a later analysis reported, used the same platform as the 600 to 700 repertoires from the first cohort.

Study outcomes and limitations: High sensitivity and specificity were reportedly achieved when the classifier diagnosed cytomegalovirus status. There were a few CMV-associated chains whose specificity for CMV antigens was confirmed in vitro. Researchers counted 164 TCR beta chains as cytomegalovirus-associated.

The sequenced sample consisted of PBMCs. V usage is TRBV19 and J usage is TRBJ1-2, with D possibly being TRBD1 (6 bases). The TCR originated in a young woman in good health and CMV-seronegative. CDR3 coding DNA: TGTGCCAGTAGAGAACAGGGCAACTATGGCTACACCTTC. The encoded protein is CASREQGNYGYTF. Variable domain in full (rest from reference TRBV19 and TRBJ1-2): DGGITQSPKYLFRKEGQNVTLSCEQNLNHDAMYWYRQDPGQGLRLIYYSQIVNDFQKGDIAEGYSVSREKKESFPLTVTSAQKNPTAFYLCASREQGNYGYTFGSGTRLTVV.